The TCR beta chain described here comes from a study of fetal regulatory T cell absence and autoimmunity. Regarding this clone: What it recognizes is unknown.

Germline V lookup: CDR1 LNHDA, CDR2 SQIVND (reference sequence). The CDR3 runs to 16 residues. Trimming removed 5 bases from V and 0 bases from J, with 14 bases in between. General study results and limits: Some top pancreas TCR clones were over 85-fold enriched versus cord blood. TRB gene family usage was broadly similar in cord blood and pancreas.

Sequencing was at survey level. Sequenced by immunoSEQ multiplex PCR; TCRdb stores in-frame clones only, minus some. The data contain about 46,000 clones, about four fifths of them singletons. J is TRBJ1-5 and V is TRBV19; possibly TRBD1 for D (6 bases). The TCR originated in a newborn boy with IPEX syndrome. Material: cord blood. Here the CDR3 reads CASSSPGQISNQPQHF. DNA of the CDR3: TGTGCCAGTAGTTCTCCGGGACAAATTAGCAATCAGCCCCAGCATTTT.